This T cell receptor beta chain was documented in a study of CD8 T cells in Susac syndrome. TCR beta from blood CD8+ and CD4+ T cells was sequenced. This clonotype has a single count. RNA totalling about 0.45 to 1 ug underwent reverse transcription with random hexamers. Amplification of TCR beta CDR3 spanned 54 Vbeta and 13 Jbeta via immunoSEQ multiplex PCR. From the immunoSEQ multiplex PCR reads, TCRdb called clonotypes with MiXCR, one entry per CDR3 protein. The sample has about 180,000 distinct CDR3 sequences; roughly 94% are singletons. Germline trimming cut 7 bases from V and 4 bases from J; bases unmatched to any gene: 7. The CDR3 extends over 14 amino acids.

V usage is TRBV23-1 and J usage is TRBJ1-1; 9 bases are shared with TRBD1. TRBV23-1 is designated an ORF whose function remains uncertain. The sequence derives from a human donor with Susac syndrome. The sample was CD4+ T cells from PBMCs. The CDR3 DNA reads TGCGCCAGCAAAACAGGGGGCTGGGGCACTGAAGCTTTCTTT. Translated, it gives CASKTGGWGTEAFF.